Following are 12 T cell receptor beta chains from one sample sequenced in a study of CD8+ T cells in alopecia areata. Treatment indicated: oral pan-JAK inhibitor, 5-10 mg twice daily. cDNA reverse transcribed from extracted RNA served as the sequencing template. This table comes from immunoSEQ multiplex PCR, and its TCRdb copy is limited to in-frame clones, with some not included. The sample has 200,000 to 250,000 clones; more than 45% are singletons. Source: CD4+ T cells sorted from blood, taken at week 4, from a patient treated with tofacitinib. Every receptor here comes from a human donor with alopecia areata.

This clone was detected once. This chain joins TRBV7-3 and TRBJ1-6; D possibly corresponds to TRBD1 (5 bases). From germline, CDR1 is SGHTA and CDR2 FQGTGA. The CDR3 runs to 13 residues. The V end was cut by 8 bases, the J end by 9 bases, with 14 bases between. This CDR3 is CASGGALGSPLHF. In nucleotides, the CDR3 is TGTGCCAGCGGTGGGGCACTGGGTTCACCCCTCCACTTT.

The chain joins TRBV19 to TRBJ1-5; D ambiguous. Looked up from germline, CDR1 is LNHDA and CDR2 is SQIVND (reference sequence). The CDR3 extends over 15 amino acids. The germline V and J ends were trimmed by 3 bases and 2 bases, with 11 bases remaining between them. In nucleotides, the CDR3 is TGTGCCAGTAGTATTGGTGACACGGGCAATCAGCCCCAGCATTTT. It yields the protein CASSIGDTGNQPQHF.

As to this clone: This specimen includes other DNA sequences encoding the same CDR3. The rearrangement uses TRBV29-1 and TRBJ1-2; D is unresolved. The CDR3 length is 11 residues. The germline gives CDR1 SQVTM, CDR2 ANQGSEA. Trimming removed 2 bases at V and 4 bases at J, with 5 bases between. CDR3 DNA: TGCAGCGTTGAACGGGTCTATGGCTACACCTTC. It specifies CSVERVYGYTF. Full variable domain (outside the CDR3, taken from reference TRBV29-1 and TRBJ1-2): SAVISQKPSRDICQRGTSLTIQCQVDSQVTMMFWYRQQPGQSLTLIATANQGSEATYESGFVIDKFPISRPNLTFSTLTVSNMSPEDSSIYLCSVERVYGYTFGSGTRLTVV.

V and J are TRBV6-6 and TRBJ2-3; 7 bases are shared with TRBD1. CDR1 and CDR2 (germline): MNHNY, SVGAGI (reference sequence). Trimming took 7 bases from V and 0 from J; bases not matched to a gene: 4. The CDR3 is 14 residues long. The CDR3 sequence: CASTEDRSTDTQYF. CDR3 bases: TGTGCCAGCACCGAGGACAGGAGCACAGATACGCAGTATTTT.

V and J are TRBV10-3 and TRBJ1-6; D remains unclear. V lost 0 bases and J lost 7, with 10 bases in between. This CDR3 comprises 15 residues. CDR1 and CDR2 from the germline V gene are ENHRY and SYGVKD. CDR3 in DNA: TGTGCCATCAGTGAGTCTGGACGGCAGAATTCACCCCTCCACTTT. Protein product: CAISESGRQNSPLHF.

This clone has only a few counts. This chain links TRBV30 with TRBJ1-5; D possibly corresponds to TRBD1 (6 bases). Germline-derived CDR1 and CDR2 are GTSNPN and SVGIG (reference sequence). This CDR3 contains 16 residues. The ends were cut back, 3 bases at V and 6 bases at J, with 21 bases in the middle. This chain's CDR3 is CAWRDPGTTLGQPQHF. CDR3 coding DNA: TGTGCCTGGAGAGATCCCGGGACAACTTTGGGTCAGCCCCAGCATTTT. Drawing the rest from reference TRBV30 and TRBJ1-5, the complete variable domain is SQTIHQWPATLVQPVGSPLSLECTVEGTSNPNLYWYRQAAGRGLQLLFYSVGIGQISSEVPQNLSASRPQDRQFILSSKKLLLSDSGFYLCAWRDPGTTLGQPQHFGDGTRLSIL.

The chain is built from TRBV29-1 and TRBJ2-7, with TRBD1 identical over 10 bases. Unmatched junction bases numbered 8, after V lost 5 bases and J lost 7 bases. In germline, CDR1 is SQVTM, CDR2 ANQGSEA. The CDR3 sequence is 13 residues long. The CDR3 loop reads CSVLTGGSREQYF. DNA for the CDR3: TGCAGCGTTCTGACAGGGGGCTCGAGGGAGCAGTACTTC.

The J gene is TRBJ2-7, the V gene TRBV7-2; possibly TRBD1 or TRBD2 for D (6 bases each). The V and J ends lost 4 bases and 2 bases respectively, with 18 bases between them. This CDR3 has 16 amino acids. Germline V gene sequence: CDR1 SGHTA, CDR2 FQGNSA. CDR3 coding DNA: TGTGCCAGCAGCTCTTCGACAGGAGGGGGACCCTACGAGCAGTACTTC. It codes for CASSSSTGGGPYEQYF.

The chain employs TRBV30 and TRBJ2-2, with unresolved D. CDR1 GTSNPN and CDR2 SVGIG come from the germline V gene (reference sequence). With 2 bases removed from V and 5 bases from J, the gap between germline ends came to 6 bases. The CDR3 has 12 residues. CDR3 sequence (DNA): TGTGCCTGGAGTACCCCAACCGGGGAGCTGTTTTTT. It yields the protein CAWSTPTGELFF. The whole variable domain, filled in from reference TRBV30 and TRBJ2-2, reads SQTIHQWPATLVQPVGSPLSLECTVEGTSNPNLYWYRQAAGRGLQLLFYSVGIGQISSEVPQNLSASRPQDRQFILSSKKLLLSDSGFYLCAWSTPTGELFFGEGSRLTVL.

The rearrangement joins TRBV4-3 to TRBJ2-3, with TRBD2 identical over 9 bases. Trimming at V came to 0 bases and at J to 4 bases, leaving 8 bases not matched to a gene. Germline assignment: CDR1 LGHNA and CDR2 YSLEER. The CDR3 has 17 residues. The CDR3 DNA reads TGCGCCAGCAGCCAAGACGGGAGCGGGGGGTTAGCAGATACGCAGTATTTT. Its protein is CASSQDGSGGLADTQYF.

This clone was counted between two and nine times. This chain links TRBV7-2 with TRBJ2-4, with D tentatively TRBD1 (5 bases). Germline V gene sequence: CDR1 SGHTA, CDR2 FQGNSA. The CDR3 consists of 14 residues. V was trimmed by 5 bases and J by 2 bases, leaving 10 bases between them. The CDR3 DNA reads as TGTGCCAGCAGCCCAAGGGGTCCCAAAAACATTCAGTACTTC. Protein product: CASSPRGPKNIQYF.

The V call is TRBV4-3, the J call TRBJ2-7; tentative D call: TRBD1 (5 bases). Germline CDR1 and CDR2: LGHNA and YSLEER. CDR3 size: 17 residues. With 1 base removed from V and 0 bases from J, the gap between germline ends came to 16 bases. The CDR3 spells CASSQVGVRDRSYEQYF. CDR3 nucleotides: TGCGCCAGCAGCCAAGTAGGCGTCAGGGATCGCTCCTACGAGCAGTACTTC.